This T cell receptor beta chain was identified during a study of TIL therapy for anti-PD-1-resistant metastatic lung cancer. Time point noted: pre-treatment sample, taken before nivolumab and TIL therapy. Pleural nodules or supraclavicular lymph nodes made up most of the excised metastases sampled. There are 16 residues in the CDR3. V gave up 5 bases and J gave up 5 bases, with 18 bases separating them. Germline CDR1 and CDR2: SGHTA and FQGNSA. The libraries were made with immunoSEQ v3. Assay used: immunoSEQ multiplex PCR; TCRdb lists only in-frame clones, some missing. The table records about 95,000 clones, roughly 65% of them present only once.

The sequence derives from a person between 25 and 80 years old with non-small cell lung cancer. V and J are TRBV7-2 and TRBJ2-2; maybe TRBD2 (5 bases). The material was tumor tissue, obtained at baseline. The DNA of the CDR3 is TGTGCCAGCAGCCCGCCAGGCGGCCCGGGGACCGGGGAGCTGTTTTTT. Translated: CASSPPGGPGTGELFF.